The 11 T cell receptor beta chains presented below share a single source sample, sequenced in a study of T cells after yellow fever vaccination. TCRdb reprocessed the 5' RACE reads via MiXCR and lists one record per CDR3 protein. The sample gives approximately 580,000 distinct CDR3 sequences, about a sixth of which show up once; approximately 15% is in the top ten. The sample here was PBMCs, taken about 5 days after the first yellow fever vaccination. The receptors were sampled from a young man who received the YFV17D yellow fever vaccine.

This clonotype was seen a handful of times. The chain couples TRBV4-1 to TRBJ1-5; D remains ambiguous. CDR3 length: 15 amino acids. V lost 3 bases and J 6 bases, leaving 15 bases between the germline ends. Germline V gene data show CDR1 as MGHRA and CDR2 as YSYEKL. In DNA, the CDR3 is TGCGCCAGCAGCCAGGCCCGAGGGTTGGGTCAGCCCCAGCATTTT. It translates to CASSQARGLGQPQHF.

This clonotype appeared a few times. The V and J genes are TRBV11-2 and TRBJ1-1, with 7 positions matching TRBD1. Germline V gives CDR1 SGHAT, CDR2 FQNNGV. With 3 bases clipped from V and 5 bases from J, the junction kept 6 bases outside the gene matches. The CDR3 has 14 residues. The CDR3 DNA reads TGTGCCAGCAGCTTCCGACAGGGTGGAACTGAAGCTTTCTTT. It codes for CASSFRQGGTEAFF.

V and J are TRBV6-2 or TRBV6-3 and TRBJ1-5; D might be TRBD1 (5 bases). Germline CDR1 is MNHEY and CDR2 is SVGEGT. This CDR3 contains 16 residues. V was pared by 6 bases and J by 7 bases, with 22 bases between. The CDR3 DNA reads as TGTGCCAGCAGCCCCCCGGCAGGGCTGGTTGAGCAGCCCCAGCATTTT. It specifies CASSPPAGLVEQPQHF.

This clonotype has just a few counts. CDR3 residues: CAISEWGSFSSGNTIYF. Here the CDR3 DNA reads TGTGCCATCAGTGAGTGGGGGTCGTTTAGCTCTGGAAACACCATATATTTT. The chain joins TRBV10-3 to TRBJ1-3, with a weak D call TRBD1 (5 bases). The CDR3 sequence is 17 residues long. Trimming removed 1 base from V and 0 bases from J, with 13 bases in between. Germline CDR1 and CDR2: ENHRY and SYGVKD.

This clonotype occurred a few times. The chain has TRBV4-1 and TRBJ2-7; D is perhaps TRBD2 (5 bases). The CDR3 spans 14 residues. V lost 1 base and J lost 2, with 9 bases in between. The germline CDR1 and CDR2 sequences are MGHRA and YSYEKL. The CDR3 is CASSQAGNPYEQYF. CDR3 in DNA: TGCGCCAGCAGCCAAGCGGGGAACCCCTACGAGCAGTACTTC.

The genes are TRBV6-2 or TRBV6-3 and TRBJ2-1, with unresolved D. Germline V lookup: CDR1 MNHEY, CDR2 SVGEGT. V lost 0 bases to trimming and J lost 9 bases, with 21 bases between them. The CDR3 extends over 17 amino acids. CDR3 nucleotide sequence: TGTGCCAGCAGTTACTCGAAGGTATCGGGCGCCAACGGTGAGCAGTTCTTC. This codes for CASSYSKVSGANGEQFF.

CDR3 loop: CATDKGQGTEQYF. CDR3 DNA sequence: TGTGCCACCGACAAGGGACAGGGAACCGAGCAGTACTTC. The V call is TRBV2, the J call TRBJ2-7; TRBD1 matches at 9 bases. The CDR3 runs 13 residues. V shed 10 bases, J shed 6 bases, and the junction held 10 bases outside the gene matches. The germline gives CDR1 SNHLY, CDR2 FYNNEI.

The V gene is TRBV7-6, the J gene TRBJ1-4; D call uncertain. The germline CDR1 and CDR2 sequences are SGHVS and FNYEAQ. This CDR3 is 16 amino acids long. V was cut by 1 base and J by 5 bases, with 14 bases left in between. The CDR3 protein is CASSLVTWHGNEKLFF. CDR3 bases: TGTGCCAGCAGCTTAGTTACCTGGCACGGGAATGAAAAACTGTTTTTT.

This clonotype turned up a few times. This chain links TRBV6-2 or TRBV6-3 with TRBJ2-7; TRBD1 might be the D (5 bases). The CDR3 runs 13 residues. CDR1 and CDR2 (germline): MNHEY, SVGEGT. The V and J ends lost 7 bases and 2 bases respectively, with 12 bases between them. The CDR3 DNA follows: TGTGCCAGCACCGGACACGGAACCTACGAGCAGTACGTC. This translates into CASTGHGTYEQYV.

This clonotype was seen a few times. The chain uses TRBV6-5 and TRBJ2-5; D might be TRBD1 or TRBD2, each matching 5 bases. This CDR3 contains 14 residues. Per germline, CDR1 MNHEY and CDR2 SVGAGI. V lost 2 bases and J 4 bases, leaving 11 bases between the germline ends. The CDR3 DNA reads as TGTGCCAGCAGTTACCCGGGGCAGGGAGAGACCCAGTACTTC. Its translation: CASSYPGQGETQYF.

This clonotype has only a few counts. The chain is built from TRBV29-1 and TRBJ2-3, with 12 bases that match TRBD2. V was pared by 6 bases and J by 2 bases, with 9 bases of the junction left unmatched. The CDR3 has 16 amino acids. Germline CDR1 and CDR2: SQVTM and ANQGSEA. The CDR3 DNA reads TGCAGCGTGCTCCCGGGGACTAGCGGGTCCACAGATACGCAGTATTTT. This encodes CSVLPGTSGSTDTQYF.